This T cell receptor (beta chain) was recovered during a study of T cell changes during pregnancy in multiple sclerosis. The CDR3 totals 12 residues. Germline CDR1 and CDR2: MGHDK and SYGVNS. Deletions cut 6 bases from V and 8 bases from J, with 13 bases between. The protocol was immunoSEQ multiplex PCR, while the TCRdb copy is restricted to in-frame clones and leaves out a portion. The table lists roughly 64,000 clones, roughly 96% of them singletons. The specimen comprised CD8+ T cells from peripheral blood mononuclear cells, sampled after pregnancy. The source of this sequence is a female donor with multiple sclerosis, enrolled in a pregnancy study. The V call is TRBV25-1, the J call TRBJ1-2; D gene ambiguous. DNA of the CDR3: TGTGCCAGCAGCGACCCAGGTGGGGGCTACACCTTC. It codes for CASSDPGGGYTF.